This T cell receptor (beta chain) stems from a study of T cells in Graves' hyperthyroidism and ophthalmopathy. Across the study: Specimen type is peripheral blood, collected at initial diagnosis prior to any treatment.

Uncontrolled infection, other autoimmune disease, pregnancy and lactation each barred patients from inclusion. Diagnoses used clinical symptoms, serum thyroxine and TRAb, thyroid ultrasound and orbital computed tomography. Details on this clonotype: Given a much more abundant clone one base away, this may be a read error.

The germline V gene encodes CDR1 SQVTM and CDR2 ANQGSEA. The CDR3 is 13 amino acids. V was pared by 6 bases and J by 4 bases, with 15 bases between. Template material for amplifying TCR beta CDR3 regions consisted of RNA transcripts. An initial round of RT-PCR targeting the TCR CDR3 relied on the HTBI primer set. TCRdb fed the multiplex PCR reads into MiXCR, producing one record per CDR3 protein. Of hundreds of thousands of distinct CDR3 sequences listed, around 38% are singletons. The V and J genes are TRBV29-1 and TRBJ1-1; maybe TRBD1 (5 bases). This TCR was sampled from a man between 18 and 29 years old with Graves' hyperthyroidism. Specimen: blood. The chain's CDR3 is CSVTLGGSTEAFF. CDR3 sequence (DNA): TGCAGCGTAACCCTCGGGGGGAGCACTGAAGCTTTCTTT.